This note documents a single TCR beta chain sequence. What it recognizes is unknown. Both peripheral blood and punch biopsies of lesional scalp skin were obtained from patients who had alopecia areata. Reverse transcribed after extraction, RNA yielded cDNA as the sequencing template. TCRdb's table, derived via immunoSEQ multiplex PCR, lists solely in-frame clones and lacks some. The repertoire consists of some 12,000 clones, with 60% occurring once and the leading ten covering 20% to 25%. V trimming: 1 base; J trimming: 0 bases; junction bases outside the gene matches: 5. CDR1 and CDR2 from the germline V gene are SGHTA and FQGTGA. This CDR3 spans 17 amino acids. This sample is drawn from a study of CD8+ T cells in alopecia areata. Study-level background: Tofacitinib administration to treated patients was oral, at 5 to 10 mg twice daily. Tofacitinib therapy lasting 6 to 18 months was followed by 6 months off drug. Study results and caveats: Lesional scalp exceeded normal scalp in clonality, especially in alopecia totalis/universalis. Scalp sequencing captures resident alphabeta T cells of normal skin too.

Sample: skin. The chain uses TRBV7-3 and TRBJ2-1; 8 bases align to TRBD2. The source is a human donor with alopecia areata. Here the CDR3 reads CASSLNPSGSSYNEQFF. Written as DNA, the CDR3 is TGTGCCAGCAGCTTAAACCCCAGCGGGAGCTCCTACAATGAGCAGTTCTTC.